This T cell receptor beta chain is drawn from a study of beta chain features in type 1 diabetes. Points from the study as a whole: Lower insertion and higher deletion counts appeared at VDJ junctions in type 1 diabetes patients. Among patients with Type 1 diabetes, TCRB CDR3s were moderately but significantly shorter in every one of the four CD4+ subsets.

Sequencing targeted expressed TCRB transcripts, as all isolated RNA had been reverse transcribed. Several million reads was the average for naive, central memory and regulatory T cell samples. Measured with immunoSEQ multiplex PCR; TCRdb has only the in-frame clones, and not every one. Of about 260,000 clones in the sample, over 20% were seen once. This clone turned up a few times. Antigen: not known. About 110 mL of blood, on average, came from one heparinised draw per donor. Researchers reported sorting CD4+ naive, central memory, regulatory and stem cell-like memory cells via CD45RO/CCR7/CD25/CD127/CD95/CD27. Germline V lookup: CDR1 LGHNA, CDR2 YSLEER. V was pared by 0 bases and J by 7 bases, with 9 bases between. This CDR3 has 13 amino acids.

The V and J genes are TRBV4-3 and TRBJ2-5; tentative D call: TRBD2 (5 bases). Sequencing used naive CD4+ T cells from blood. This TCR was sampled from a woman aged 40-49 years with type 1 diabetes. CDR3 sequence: CASSQDARATQYF. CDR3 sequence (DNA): TGCGCCAGCAGCCAAGATGCGCGGGCGACCCAGTACTTC.